This TCR beta chain was sequenced during a study of T-cell reconstitution after alpha-beta-depleted transplantation in children. This clonotype was detected only a few times. With 2 bases removed from V and 0 bases from J, the gap between germline ends came to 8 bases. The CDR3 is 13 amino acids. CDR1 and CDR2 from the germline V gene are DFQATT and SNEGSKA (reference sequence). The TCRbeta library incorporated unique molecular identifiers. TCRdb re-called the PCR reads with MiXCR, one entry per CDR3 protein. The sample includes some 530,000 distinct CDR3 sequences, about 12% seen only once; the top ten take over 5.5%.

The chain couples TRBV20-1 to TRBJ2-7; D is perhaps TRBD1 or TRBD2 (5 bases each). Sequences were derived from PBMCs from the stem cell graft donor, sampled from the stem cell graft. The source of this sequence is a human donor who donated a stem cell graft to a child with combined immunodeficiency. The CDR3 sequence: CSARKGSSYEQYF. CDR3 DNA: TGCAGTGCTAGAAAGGGGAGCTCCTACGAGCAGTACTTC.